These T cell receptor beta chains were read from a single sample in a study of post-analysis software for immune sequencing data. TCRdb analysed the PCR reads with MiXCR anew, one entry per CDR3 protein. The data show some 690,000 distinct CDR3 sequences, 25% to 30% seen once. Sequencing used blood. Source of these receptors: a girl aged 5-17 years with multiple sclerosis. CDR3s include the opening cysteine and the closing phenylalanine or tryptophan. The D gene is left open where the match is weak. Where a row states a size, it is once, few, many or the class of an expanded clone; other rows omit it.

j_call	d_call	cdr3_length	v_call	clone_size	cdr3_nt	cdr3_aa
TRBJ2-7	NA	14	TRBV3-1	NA	TGTGCCAGCAGCCTCCGGGACGGCTTTGGGGAGCAGTACTTC	CASSLRDGFGEQYF
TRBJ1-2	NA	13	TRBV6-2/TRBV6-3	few	TGTGCCAGCAGTTACGGAAGGGGCCGTGGCTACACCTTC	CASSYGRGRGYTF
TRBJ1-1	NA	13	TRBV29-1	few	TGCAGCGTTGATCCGACAGAGAGCACTGAAGCTTTCTTT	CSVDPTESTEAFF
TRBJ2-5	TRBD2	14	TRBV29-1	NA	TGCAGCGGGGGGACTAGCGGGGGATTTGAGACCCAGTACTTC	CSGGTSGGFETQYF
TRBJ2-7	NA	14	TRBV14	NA	TGTGCCAGCAGCCAAGTGGACTCCCTCTACGAGCAGTACTTC	CASSQVDSLYEQYF
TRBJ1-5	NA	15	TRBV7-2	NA	TGTGCCAGCAGGCCAATTGGATGGCTCAATCAGCCCCAGCATTTT	CASRPIGWLNQPQHF
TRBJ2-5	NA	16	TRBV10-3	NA	TGTGCCATCAGTAAAATGGGGCAGGGTTTGTCGGAGACCCAGTACTTC	CAISKMGQGLSETQYF
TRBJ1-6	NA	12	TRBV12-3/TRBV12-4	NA	NA	CASSTSTSSLHF
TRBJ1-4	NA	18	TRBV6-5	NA	TGTGCCAGCAGTTACCTCCATAGCCCGGGACACCCTAATGAAAAACTGTTTTTT	CASSYLHSPGHPNEKLFF
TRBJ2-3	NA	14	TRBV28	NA	TGTGCCAGTAGCCGGGACCCCGGGAAGGATACGCAGTATTTT	CASSRDPGKDTQYF
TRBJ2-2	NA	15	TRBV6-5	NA	TGTGCCAGCAGTCTAATGATTACCGCGGGGGGGGAGCTGTTTTTT	CASSLMITAGGELFF
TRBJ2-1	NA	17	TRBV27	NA	TGTGCCAGCAGGGGGAGCGGGTACTCCCGCTCCTACAATGAGCAGTTCTTC	CASRGSGYSRSYNEQFF
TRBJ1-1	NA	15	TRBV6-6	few	TGTGCCAGCAGTTACTTCCGGGACCAGGAGGCTGAAGCTTTCTTT	CASSYFRDQEAEAFF
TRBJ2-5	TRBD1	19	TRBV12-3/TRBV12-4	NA	TGTGCCAGCAGTTCTGATATAATACCGGGACAGGGGCGCTCGGAGACCCAGTACTTC	CASSSDIIPGQGRSETQYF
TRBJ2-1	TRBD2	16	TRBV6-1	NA	TGTGCCAGCAGTGAACAGGGACTAGCGACCACTTTTGGGCAGTTCTTC	CASSEQGLATTFGQFF
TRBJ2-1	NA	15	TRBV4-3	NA	TGCGCCAGCAGCCTTGCTAGCGCATCCTACAATGAGCAGTTCTTC	CASSLASASYNEQFF
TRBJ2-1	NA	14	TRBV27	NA	TGTGCCAGCACCCTTCGGGGGTCCTACAATGAGCAGTTCTTC	CASTLRGSYNEQFF
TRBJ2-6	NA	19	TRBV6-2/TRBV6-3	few	TGTGCCAGCAGTTACCACAGAGCGACGGAAGGCTCTGGGGCCAACGTCCTGACTTTC	CASSYHRATEGSGANVLTF
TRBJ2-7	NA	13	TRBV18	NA	TGTGCCAGCTCGGCGGGACTGGACTACGAGCAGTACTTC	CASSAGLDYEQYF
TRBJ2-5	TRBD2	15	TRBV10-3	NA	TGTGTCATCAGTGAGGCGGGGGGTCTGGAAGAGACCCAGTACTTC	CVISEAGGLEETQYF
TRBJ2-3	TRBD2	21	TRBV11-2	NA	TGTGCCAGCAGCTCAAGTTGGGGCCGGGGCGGACTAGCGGGGGGGCCTCATACGCAGTATTTT	CASSSSWGRGGLAGGPHTQYF
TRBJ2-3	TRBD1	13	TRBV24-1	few	TGTGCCACTCGGACAGGCGGCACAGATACGCAGTATTTT	CATRTGGTDTQYF
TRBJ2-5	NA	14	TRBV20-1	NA	TGCAGTGTTGGGGCCGTGGGGGGCCAAGAGACCCAGTACTTC	CSVGAVGGQETQYF
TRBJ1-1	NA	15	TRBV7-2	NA	TGTGCCAGCAGCTTAGTCGGCGGGTCGGGCACTGAAGCTTTCTTT	CASSLVGGSGTEAFF
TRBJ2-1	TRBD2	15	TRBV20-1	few	TGCAGTGCGAATCCCCCCAGCGGGAGCCTCCATGAGCAGTTCTTC	CSANPPSGSLHEQFF
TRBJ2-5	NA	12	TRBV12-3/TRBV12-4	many	TGTGCCAGCAGTTTCGGCAGGGCAGAGCAGTACTTC	CASSFGRAEQYF
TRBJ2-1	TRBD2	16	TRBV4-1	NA	TGCGCCAGCAGCCAAGTGGTAGCGGGGGGGTACAATGAGCAGTTCTTC	CASSQVVAGGYNEQFF
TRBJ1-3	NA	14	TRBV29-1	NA	TGCAGCGTTTTAACGGGGGGCTCTGGAAACACCATATATTTT	CSVLTGGSGNTIYF
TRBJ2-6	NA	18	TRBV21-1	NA	TGTGCCAGCAGCAAAATGGGGGTTGGAGGGCCCGGGGCCAACGTCCTGACTTTC	CASSKMGVGGPGANVLTF
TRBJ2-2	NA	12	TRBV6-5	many	TGTGCCAGTTCCCCCGGCGCCGGGGAGCTGTTTTTT	CASSPGAGELFF
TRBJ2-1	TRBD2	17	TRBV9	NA	TGTGCCAGCAGCCCCCGACTAGCGGCGAGCTCCTACAATGAGCAGTTCTTC	CASSPRLAASSYNEQFF
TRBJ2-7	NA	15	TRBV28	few	TGTGCCAGCAGGAACAGCGTTGGGTTCTCGGGCGAGCAGTACTTC	CASRNSVGFSGEQYF
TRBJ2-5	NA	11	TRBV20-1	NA	TGCAGTGCTAGAGATGGGGAGACCCAGTACTTC	CSARDGETQYF
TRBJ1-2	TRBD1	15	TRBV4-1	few	TGCGCCAGCAGCCGCGGACAGGGCGTTAACTATGGCTACACCTTC	CASSRGQGVNYGYTF
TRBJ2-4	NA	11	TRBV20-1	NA	TGCAGTGCTAGTGGAGGACAGAAGAAGTACTTC	CSASGGQKKYF
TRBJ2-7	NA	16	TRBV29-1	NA	TGCAGCGTTGAAGAAAGGAGGCAGGGCCTCCCCTACGAGCAGTACTTC	CSVEERRQGLPYEQYF
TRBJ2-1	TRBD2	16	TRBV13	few	TGTGCCAGCAGCCGACTAGCGGGAGGCGGGTACAATGAGCAGTTCTTC	CASSRLAGGGYNEQFF
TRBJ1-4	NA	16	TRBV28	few	TGTGCCAGCAGTTTGGGGCAGGGGACGACTAATGAAAAACTGTTTTTT	CASSLGQGTTNEKLFF
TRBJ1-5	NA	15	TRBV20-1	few	TGCAGTGCTAGAGATCTGGAGATTAGCAATCAGCCCCAGCATTTT	CSARDLEISNQPQHF
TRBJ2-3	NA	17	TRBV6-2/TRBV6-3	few	TGTGCCAGCAGTTCCCTCTTGTGGCGGACTAGCACAGATACGCAGTATTTT	CASSSLLWRTSTDTQYF
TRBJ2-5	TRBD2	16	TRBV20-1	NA	TGCAGTGCTGAAGACGGGACTAGCGGGTCCCAAGAGACCCAGTACTTC	CSAEDGTSGSQETQYF
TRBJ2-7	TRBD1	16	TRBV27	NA	TGTGCCAGCAGTTCCCCCCGGACAGGGGAAGTTCGCGAGCAGTACTTC	CASSSPRTGEVREQYF
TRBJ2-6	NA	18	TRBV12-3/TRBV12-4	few	TGTGCCAGCAGTTCCTCCCTGGGGGGTTCCTCTGGGGCCAACGTCCTGACTTTC	CASSSSLGGSSGANVLTF
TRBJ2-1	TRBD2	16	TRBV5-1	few	TGCGCCAGCAGCTTGGATGGGCTAGCGGGAGTAAATGAGCAGTTCTTC	CASSLDGLAGVNEQFF
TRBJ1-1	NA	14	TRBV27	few	TGTGCCAGCACCCGAAGGGCGGGGAACACTGAAGCTTTCTTT	CASTRRAGNTEAFF
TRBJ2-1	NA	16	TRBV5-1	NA	TGCGCCAGCAGCTTGGCCCAGATTAGTACCTACAATGAGCAGTTCTTC	CASSLAQISTYNEQFF
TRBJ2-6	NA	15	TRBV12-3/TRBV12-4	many	TGTGCCAGCACCCCCACACGCTCTGGGGCCAACGTCCTGACTTTC	CASTPTRSGANVLTF